The 22 T cell receptor beta chains in this list originate from one sample, sequenced in a study of T cell responses to AZD1222 COVID-19 vaccine. Sequenced by immunoSEQ multiplex PCR; TCRdb stores in-frame clones only, minus some. This table has roughly 140,000 clones, 75% to 90% appearing once. The input for sequencing was peripheral blood, taken 28 days after the second AZD1222 dose. These receptor sequences come from an adult who received the AZD1222 COVID-19 vaccine.

The chain has TRBV7-8 and TRBJ1-3; D unresolved. Trimming took off 5 bases at V and 7 bases at J, with 9 bases between the two ends. The CDR3 extends over 12 amino acids. The germline V gene encodes CDR1 SGHVS and CDR2 FQNEAQ. The CDR3 sequence is CASSPPSNTIYF. The DNA of the CDR3 is TGTGCCAGCAGCCCGCCCAGTAACACCATATATTTT.

The rearrangement uses TRBV7-9 and TRBJ1-1; D remains unclear. Trimming pared 5 bases from V and 1 base from J, leaving 14 bases between. Germline assignment: CDR1 SEHNR and CDR2 FQNEAQ (reference sequence). The CDR3 length is 15 residues. The CDR3 coding sequence is TGTGCCAGCAGCGCCCCGGACGGAGCGAACACTGAAGCTTTCTTT. This codes for CASSAPDGANTEAFF.

The chain carries TRBV27 and TRBJ2-4; TRBD2 matches at 7 bases. CDR3 length equals 17 residues. Trimming at V came to 6 bases and at J to 9 bases, leaving 20 bases not matched to a gene. Germline CDR1 reads MNHEY; CDR2 reads SMNVEV (reference sequence). Here the CDR3 reads CASRLGSGNTGPGIQYF. DNA of the CDR3: TGTGCCAGCAGATTAGGGAGCGGGAACACAGGCCCGGGCATTCAGTACTTC.

This clone was picked up one time. This CDR3 reads CASTLGDYEQYF. The CDR3 coding sequence is TGTGCCAGCACCCTTGGAGACTACGAGCAGTACTTC. V usage is TRBV28 and J usage is TRBJ2-7, with D hard to call. The CDR3 contains 12 residues. Germline V gene sequence: CDR1 MDHEN, CDR2 SYDVKM. Trimming removed 7 bases from V and 3 bases from J, with 10 bases in between.

The rearrangement links TRBV19 to TRBJ1-1; TRBD1 agrees at 8 bases. This CDR3 has 14 residues. With V trimmed by 9 bases and J by 6 bases, 12 bases remained unmatched. The germline gives CDR1 LNHDA, CDR2 SQIVND (reference sequence). Written as DNA, the CDR3 is TGTGCCAGCGAAGGGGGCAGGGGGCCCTCTGAAGCTTTCTTT. This translates into CASEGGRGPSEAFF.

This clone was recorded only once. V and J are TRBV5-1 and TRBJ2-5; weak D call: TRBD2 (6 bases). Trimming stripped 3 bases from V and 5 bases from J, with 14 bases between. The CDR3 runs 14 residues. In germline, CDR1 is SGHRS, CDR2 YFSETQ. The CDR3 coding sequence is TGCGCCAGCAGCTCCATATCTACTAGCGAGACCCAGTACTTC. Residues: CASSSISTSETQYF.

This clone was recorded a few times. The rearrangement links TRBV9 to TRBJ2-4; TRBD1 matches 7 bases. The CDR3 totals 15 residues. The junction had 5 bases not matched to a gene; V was cut back by 0 bases and J by 5 bases. CDR1 SGDLS and CDR2 YYNGEE come from the germline V gene. The CDR3 sequence is CASSVDPGQENIQYF. In DNA form, the CDR3 reads TGTGCCAGCAGCGTAGACCCTGGACAGGAAAACATTCAGTACTTC.

This clone was detected once. The chain couples TRBV19 to TRBJ2-2; 10 positions agree with TRBD1. The J segment lost 4 bases and the V segment lost 6 bases, leaving 5 bases of the junction unmatched. Germline-derived CDR1 and CDR2 are LNHDA and SQIVND (reference sequence). This CDR3 has 15 residues. Here the CDR3 reads CASSLTGGPTGELFF. The CDR3 nucleotides read TGTGCCAGTAGCCTGACAGGGGGCCCCACCGGGGAGCTGTTTTTT.

The chain joins TRBV28 to TRBJ2-2, with 10 bases that match TRBD1. CDR3 size: 19 residues. V was pared by 7 bases and J by 4 bases, with 18 bases of the junction left unmatched. Germline lookup yields CDR1 MDHEN and CDR2 SYDVKM. CDR3 nucleotide sequence: TGTGCCAGCACCCATTACGGGACAGGGGTGTTTGGCGTCACCGGGGAGCTGTTTTTT. The encoded protein is CASTHYGTGVFGVTGELFF.

This rearrangement joins TRBV2 to TRBJ2-1; perhaps TRBD2 as D (6 bases). Looked up from germline, CDR1 is SNHLY and CDR2 is FYNNEI. With 3 bases removed from V and 3 bases from J, the gap between germline ends came to 12 bases. CDR3 length: 15 amino acids. The CDR3, as DNA: TGTGCCAGCAGTGATGGTCTAGCGAGCTACAATGAGCAGTTCTTC. It encodes CASSDGLASYNEQFF.

V and J are TRBV18 and TRBJ1-4, with D hard to call. V dropped 4 bases and J dropped 8 bases, with 14 bases sitting between them. This CDR3 contains 14 residues. Germline CDR1 is KGHSH and CDR2 is LQKENI. The CDR3 DNA reads as TGTGCCAGCTCACGAAACAGCTTCGGGGAAAAACTGTTTTTT. As protein: CASSRNSFGEKLFF.

This rearrangement joins TRBV19 to TRBJ1-4; 8 bases map to TRBD1. Germline trimming cut 1 base from V and 7 bases from J; bases unmatched to any gene: 8. The CDR3 length is 16 residues. In germline, CDR1 is LNHDA, CDR2 SQIVND (reference sequence). Here the CDR3 DNA reads TGTGCCAGTAGTATAGGCGTCGGGACAGGTGTTGAAAAACTGTTTTTT. Protein sequence: CASSIGVGTGVEKLFF. Variable domain in full (rest from reference TRBV19 and TRBJ1-4): DGGITQSPKYLFRKEGQNVTLSCEQNLNHDAMYWYRQDPGQGLRLIYYSQIVNDFQKGDIAEGYSVSREKKESFPLTVTSAQKNPTAFYLCASSIGVGTGVEKLFFGSGTQLSVL.

This clone has just one count. The V and J genes are TRBV2 and TRBJ2-1; no reliable D call. The ends were cut back, 2 bases at V and 6 bases at J, with 8 bases in the middle. The CDR3 has 13 residues. Germline CDR1 SNHLY, CDR2 FYNNEI. The CDR3: CASSERWVNEQFF. The CDR3 DNA reads TGTGCCAGCAGTGAAAGGTGGGTCAATGAGCAGTTCTTC. The complete variable domain, with remaining parts taken from reference TRBV2 and TRBJ2-1, reads EPEVTQTPSHQVTQMGQEVILRCVPISNHLYFYWYRQILGQKVEFLVSFYNNEISEKSEIFDDQFSVERPDGSNFTLKIRSTKLEDSAMYFCASSERWVNEQFFGPGTRLTVL.

This clone was observed once. The CDR3 DNA sequence: TGTGCCAGCAGTTTACCCCAGACTAGCGGTTCTTATGAGACCCAGTACTTC. This encodes CASSLPQTSGSYETQYF. J is TRBJ2-5 and V is TRBV28; TRBD2 agrees at 9 bases. The J segment lost 5 bases and the V segment lost 2 bases, leaving 12 bases of the junction unmatched. The CDR3 consists of 17 residues. Germline V gene data show CDR1 as MDHEN and CDR2 as SYDVKM.

This chain connects TRBV5-6 to TRBJ2-1, with TRBD2 identical over 9 bases. V shed 0 bases, J shed 6 bases, and the junction held 7 bases outside the gene matches. Looked up from germline, CDR1 is SGHDT and CDR2 is YYEEEE. The length of the CDR3 is 16 residues. The CDR3 protein is CASSLAGAGGRNEQFF. The CDR3 DNA reads TGTGCCAGCAGCTTGGCCGGAGCGGGAGGCCGCAATGAGCAGTTCTTC.

The chain uses TRBV4-1 and TRBJ2-6, with no clear D. V dropped 2 bases and J dropped 0 bases, with 5 bases sitting between them. Per the germline V gene, CDR1 is MGHRA and CDR2 is YSYEKL. This CDR3 has 15 amino acids. Written as DNA, the CDR3 is TGCGCCAGCAGCCAACAATCCTCTGGGGCCAACGTCCTGACTTTC. It is translated as CASSQQSSGANVLTF.

This chain connects TRBV7-8 to TRBJ1-5; D gene ambiguous. The CDR3 runs to 16 residues. From germline, CDR1 is SGHVS and CDR2 FQNEAQ. The V gene lost 1 base and the J gene lost 0 bases, with 10 bases spanning the gap. As DNA, the CDR3 is TGTGCCAGCAGCTTAGGGGGTATGAATAGCAATCAGCCCCAGCATTTT. This codes for CASSLGGMNSNQPQHF.

V and J are TRBV7-9 and TRBJ2-6; 13 bases map to TRBD2. The length of the CDR3 is 18 residues. Losses at the gene ends were 5 bases for V and 3 bases for J; bases not matched to a gene: 7. The germline gives CDR1 SEHNR, CDR2 FQNEAQ (reference sequence). The CDR3 DNA sequence: TGTGCCAGCAGCCGAGGACTAGCGGGAGTTAGTGGGGCCAACGTCCTGACTTTC. This translates into CASSRGLAGVSGANVLTF.

This clone has a single count. V usage is TRBV18 and J usage is TRBJ2-3, with a possible D match to TRBD2 (5 bases). CDR3 length: 13 residues. Germline lookup yields CDR1 KGHSH and CDR2 LQKENI. The V end lost 0 bases, the J end lost 8 bases, and 9 bases lay between the germline ends. CDR3 region: CASSPPGRSTQYF. DNA of the CDR3: TGTGCCAGCTCACCACCGGGGAGAAGTACGCAGTATTTT.

This clone was picked up one time. The chain employs TRBV6-1 and TRBJ2-1; 9 positions agree with TRBD2. This CDR3 contains 16 residues. V lost 3 bases to trimming and J lost 1 base; unmatched junction nucleotides: 4. CDR1 is MNHNS and CDR2 is SASEGT in the germline V gene. The CDR3 region is CASSDLAGESYNEQFF. CDR3 coding DNA: TGTGCCAGCAGTGATTTAGCGGGAGAATCCTACAATGAGCAGTTCTTC.

The chain uses TRBV2 and TRBJ2-2, with D possibly matching TRBD2 (5 bases). The V gene's germline CDR1 is SNHLY and CDR2 FYNNEI. V was clipped by 1 base and J by 5 bases, with 14 bases between them. The CDR3 length is 16 residues. This CDR3 reads CASSEEAGVSTGELFF. CDR3 coding DNA: TGTGCCAGCAGTGAAGAGGCCGGGGTTAGTACCGGGGAGCTGTTTTTT.

The rearrangement joins TRBV5-1 to TRBJ2-2; D assignment may be TRBD1 or TRBD2 (5 bases each). The germline gives CDR1 SGHRS, CDR2 YFSETQ. The CDR3 totals 15 residues. Trimming took off 3 bases at V and 2 bases at J, with 11 bases between the two ends. CDR3 residues: CASSSTGTNTGELFF. The CDR3 nucleotides read TGCGCCAGCAGCTCGACCGGGACCAACACCGGGGAGCTGTTTTTT.